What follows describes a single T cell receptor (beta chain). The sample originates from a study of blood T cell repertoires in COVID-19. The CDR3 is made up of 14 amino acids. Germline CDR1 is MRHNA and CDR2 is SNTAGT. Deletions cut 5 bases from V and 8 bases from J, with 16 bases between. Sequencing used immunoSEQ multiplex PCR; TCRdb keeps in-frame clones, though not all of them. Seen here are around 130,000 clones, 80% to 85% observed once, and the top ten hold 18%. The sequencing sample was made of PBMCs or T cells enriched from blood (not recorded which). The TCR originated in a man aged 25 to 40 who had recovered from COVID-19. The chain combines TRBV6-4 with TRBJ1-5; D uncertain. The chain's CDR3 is CASSPDRDTEPQHF. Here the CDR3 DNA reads TGTGCCAGCAGTCCCGACCGGGATACTGAGCCCCAGCATTTT.